These 32 T cell receptor beta chains originate from one sample sequenced in a study of T cells in Graves' hyperthyroidism and ophthalmopathy. Amplification of TCR beta CDR3 regions used RNA as the template. TCR CDR3 regions were first amplified by RT-PCR with HTBI primers. TCRdb re-analysed the multiplex PCR reads in MiXCR, keeping a single row per CDR3 protein. Found here are around 600,000 distinct CDR3 sequences, roughly 14% of them singletons; the top ten hold around 7.5%. The sequenced sample consisted of blood. The origin of the receptors is a woman aged 25 to 39 with Graves' hyperthyroidism.

This clonotype occurred many times. V is TRBV7-9 and J is TRBJ2-7, with 12 bases lining up with TRBD1. Germline V gene lookup returns CDR1 SEHNR and CDR2 FQNEAQ (reference sequence). The CDR3 runs to 15 residues. The V and J ends lost 4 bases and 5 bases, in that order; junction bases with no gene match: 6. Here the CDR3 DNA reads TGTGCCAGCAGCTCGGGACAGGGGGCGCTTAACGAGCAGTACTTC. It yields the protein CASSSGQGALNEQYF.

The rearrangement joins TRBV7-2 to TRBJ2-7; the match to TRBD1 covers 10 bases. The CDR3 is 18 residues long. In germline, CDR1 is SGHTA, CDR2 FQGNSA. V shed 2 bases and J 3 bases; nucleotides not matched to a gene: 13. The CDR3 spells CASSLFRDRGSLVYEQYF. The CDR3, as DNA: TGTGCCAGCAGCTTATTTAGGGACAGGGGTTCCCTGGTCTACGAGCAGTACTTC.

This clonotype has a count of ten or more. The chain couples TRBV7-9 to TRBJ2-5, with D perhaps TRBD1 or TRBD2 (5 bases each). The V end lost 7 bases, the J end lost 5 bases, and 14 bases lay between the germline ends. CDR3 length equals 13 residues. Germline V gene lookup returns CDR1 SEHNR and CDR2 FQNEAQ (reference sequence). As DNA, the CDR3 is TGTGCCAGCACTTTCGCAGGGAGTGAGACCCAGTACTTC. As protein: CASTFAGSETQYF. The entire variable domain, with the rest obtained from reference TRBV7-9 and TRBJ2-5, is as follows: DTGVSQNPRHKITKRGQNVTFRCDPISEHNRLYWYRQTLGQGPEFLTYFQNEAQLEKSRLLSDRFSAERPKGSFSTLEIQRTEQGDSAMYLCASTFAGSETQYFGPGTRLLVL.

This clonotype has ten or more counts. The chain has TRBV18 and TRBJ2-7; D is uncertain. Germline CDR1 reads KGHSH; CDR2 reads LQKENI. Trimming shortened V by 3 bases and J by 2 bases, and 11 bases separated the two germline ends. The CDR3 runs 14 residues. The CDR3 reads CASSPVTGPYEQYF. DNA for the CDR3: TGTGCCAGCTCACCTGTAACTGGGCCCTACGAGCAGTACTTC.

This clonotype was seen ten or more times. V and J are TRBV15 and TRBJ2-1; 8 nucleotides agree with TRBD1. V shed 1 base and J 2 bases; nucleotides not matched to a gene: 1. The CDR3 covers 15 residues. The germline gives CDR1 LNHNV, CDR2 YYDKDF (reference sequence). Written as DNA, the CDR3 is TGTGCCACCAGCAGAGCCAGGGGGCCCTACAATGAGCAGTTCTTC. Its protein product is CATSRARGPYNEQFF.

The table lists this clonotype with many counts. The V gene is TRBV6-1, the J gene TRBJ1-4; TRBD1 matches 7 bases. In germline, CDR1 is MNHNS, CDR2 SASEGT. The CDR3 spans 15 residues. V was pared by 5 bases and J by 7 bases, with 10 bases of the junction left unmatched. CDR3 sequence: CASSTSGTALEKLFF. CDR3 nucleotide sequence: TGTGCCAGCAGTACCTCCGGGACAGCCCTTGAAAAACTGTTTTTT.

The rearrangement uses TRBV6-1 and TRBJ2-7, with 11 bases lining up with TRBD1. The germline V gene has CDR1 MNHNS and CDR2 SASEGT. The CDR3 runs to 15 residues. The junction had 12 bases not matched to a gene; V was cut back by 8 bases and J by 6 bases. The CDR3 is CASRHQGQGVLEQYF. The DNA for the CDR3 is TGTGCCAGCCGGCACCAGGGACAGGGGGTTCTCGAGCAGTACTTC.

This clonotype has just a few counts. The chain carries TRBV7-9 and TRBJ1-2, with D uncertain. Germline V gene lookup returns CDR1 SEHNR and CDR2 FQNEAQ (reference sequence). V dropped 2 bases and J dropped 7 bases, with 20 bases sitting between them. The CDR3 contains 16 residues. The CDR3 DNA is TGTGCCAGCAGCTTAAGTACGGTCCACTCGACACGTGGCTACACCTTC. Translation gives CASSLSTVHSTRGYTF.

The sample holds a few counts of this clonotype. The rearrangement links TRBV27 to TRBJ2-7; D gene uncertain. This CDR3 has 15 amino acids. CDR1 is MNHEY, CDR2 SMNVEV, per germline (reference sequence). Trimming removed 3 bases from V and 1 base from J, with 13 bases in between. CDR3 nucleotides: TGTGCCAGCAGTTTGTTCCCCCCTCGGTCCTACGAGCAGTACTTC. Protein: CASSLFPPRSYEQYF.

Concerning this clonotype: Being one base from a much bigger clone, this may be a read error. This sequence joins TRBV7-9 and TRBJ2-7, with 7 bases identical to TRBD2. Germline assignment: CDR1 SEHNR and CDR2 FQNEAQ (reference sequence). The CDR3 totals 13 residues. The CDR3 is CAGSWDYRYEQYF. The CDR3 bases are TGTGCCGGCAGCTGGGACTACCGCTACGAGCAGTACTTC.

This clonotype was recorded many times. The chain joins TRBV6-2 or TRBV6-3 to TRBJ1-1; D might be TRBD1 (5 bases). The CDR3 contains 16 residues. The V and J ends lost 2 bases and 1 base respectively, with 14 bases between them. Germline V CDR1 and CDR2: MNHEY, SVGEGT. Here the CDR3 reads CASSYGLGRRNTEAFF. In nucleotides, the CDR3 is TGTGCCAGCAGTTACGGGTTGGGACGCAGGAACACTGAAGCTTTCTTT.

This clonotype was picked up a small number of times. V usage is TRBV6-5 and J usage is TRBJ2-2; 9 positions match TRBD2. CDR1 and CDR2 from the germline V gene are MNHEY and SVGAGI. The ends lost 3 bases at V and 3 bases at J; junction bases unmatched: 8. The CDR3 length is 17 residues. The CDR3 sequence is CASSYAPRTSDTGELFF. CDR3 bases: TGTGCCAGCAGTTATGCCCCCCGGACTAGCGACACCGGGGAGCTGTTTTTT.

This clonotype was counted many times. The chain joins TRBV28 to TRBJ2-3; no clear D. Germline assignment: CDR1 MDHEN and CDR2 SYDVKM. CDR3 length: 15 residues. Trimming stripped 5 bases from V and 1 base from J, with 13 bases between. CDR3 loop: CASSQARGGTDTQYF. CDR3 sequence (DNA): TGTGCCAGCAGTCAAGCCCGCGGAGGCACAGATACGCAGTATTTT.

The V call is TRBV6-1, the J call TRBJ2-2; TRBD2 matches at 12 bases. Germline CDR1 MNHNS, CDR2 SASEGT. The CDR3 extends over 18 amino acids. Trimming removed 4 bases from V and 4 bases from J; junction bases left unmatched: 10. For the CDR3, the DNA is TGTGCCAGCAGTGCCCCCGGACTAGCGGGGCAAGTCACCGGGGAGCTGTTTTTT. Its translation: CASSAPGLAGQVTGELFF.

This clonotype was seen at least ten times. The chain links TRBV11-2 to TRBJ2-5; 7 nucleotides agree with TRBD2. With V trimmed by 3 bases and J by 4 bases, 8 bases remained unmatched. This CDR3 region has 15 residues. CDR1 and CDR2 from the germline V gene are SGHAT and FQNNGV. CDR3 residues: CASSFSGRVRETQYF. CDR3 coding DNA: TGTGCCAGCAGCTTTTCAGGGAGGGTTCGAGAGACCCAGTACTTC.

This clonotype was seen only a few times. The CDR3, as DNA: TGTGCCACCGCAATACAGGGGGAAGATAATTCACCCCTCCACTTT. Translation gives CATAIQGEDNSPLHF. The chain employs TRBV10-3 and TRBJ1-6; 8 bases align to TRBD1. This CDR3 is built from 15 residues. With V trimmed by 10 bases and J by 5 bases, 10 bases remained unmatched. CDR1 and CDR2 from the germline V gene are ENHRY and SYGVKD.

This clonotype was recorded once. The chain joins TRBV12-3 or TRBV12-4 to TRBJ1-2; unclear D gene. This CDR3 is built from 13 residues. Trimming took 6 bases from V and 8 from J, leaving 16 bases between them. CDR3 residues: CASSLEAAEGYTF. The DNA of the CDR3 is TGTGCCAGCAGCCTTGAGGCTGCTGAAGGCTACACCTTC.

This rearrangement joins TRBV7-2 to TRBJ1-2; no clear D. The CDR3 sequence is 15 residues long. V was cut by 2 bases and J by 0 bases, with 10 bases left in between. Per the germline V gene, CDR1 is SGHTA and CDR2 is FQGNSA. The CDR3 sequence is CASSLPAFTNYGYTF. The CDR3 bases are TGTGCCAGCAGCTTACCCGCCTTCACTAACTATGGCTACACCTTC.

This clonotype was observed a handful of times. The junction departs from the called germline gene at one end, perhaps through a read error. V gene TRBV4-1 combines with J gene TRBJ1-5; a weak D match, TRBD1 (6 bases). This CDR3 is 16 amino acids long. The germline V gene has CDR1 MGHRA and CDR2 YSYEKL. For the CDR3, the DNA is TGCGCCAGCAGCAAAGACCCCGGACAGCCCAATCAGCCCCAGCATTTT. Protein product: CASSKDPGQPNQPQHF.

This clonotype was seen repeatedly, ten times or more. CDR3 DNA: TGTGCCAGCAGTCCCGGGACAGATAATTCACCCCTCCACTTT. Its protein is CASSPGTDNSPLHF. The rearrangement joins TRBV6-1 to TRBJ1-6; 7 bases are a match to TRBD1. V gave up 5 bases and J gave up 5 bases; unmatched junction bases: 3. Germline V gives CDR1 MNHNS, CDR2 SASEGT. The CDR3 has 14 residues.

This clonotype appeared once. This chain uses TRBV6-5 with TRBJ2-7, with D unresolved. With 2 bases removed from V and 2 bases from J, the gap between germline ends came to 10 bases. The germline V gene encodes CDR1 MNHEY and CDR2 SVGAGI. The CDR3 is 14 residues long. In DNA form, the CDR3 reads TGTGCCAGCAGTTACGGGAACAGACCCTACGAGCAGTACTTC. Translation: CASSYGNRPYEQYF.

This clonotype was seen at least ten times. The chain has TRBV18 and TRBJ2-7; no clear D gene. Germline V gene sequence: CDR1 KGHSH, CDR2 LQKENI. V shed 6 bases and J shed 2 bases, with 11 bases lying between them. This CDR3 has 13 amino acids. Written as DNA, the CDR3 is TGTGCCAGCTCCCCTGGCAGTCCCTACGAGCAGTACTTC. Its translation: CASSPGSPYEQYF.

This clonotype was counted many times. This sequence joins TRBV6-1 and TRBJ2-2, with 8 positions matching TRBD2. CDR3 size: 17 residues. V gave up 7 bases and J gave up 5 bases; unmatched junction bases: 15. In germline, CDR1 is MNHNS, CDR2 SASEGT. The chain's CDR3 is CASTGRGFTVGTGELFF. In DNA form, the CDR3 reads TGTGCCAGCACCGGGAGGGGGTTCACCGTGGGTACCGGGGAGCTGTTTTTT.

This clonotype occurred many times. The chain carries TRBV6-1 and TRBJ2-5, with D possibly TRBD2 on 6 matching bases. Trimming stripped 5 bases from V and 3 bases from J, with 10 bases between. This CDR3 region has 13 residues. Per germline, CDR1 MNHNS and CDR2 SASEGT. CDR3 loop: CASSYSGKETQYF. CDR3 DNA: TGTGCCAGCAGTTATAGCGGCAAAGAGACCCAGTACTTC.

V is TRBV19 and J is TRBJ2-7; 7 bases map to TRBD2. The V gene's germline CDR1 is LNHDA and CDR2 SQIVND (reference sequence). The junction had 6 bases not matched to a gene; V was cut back by 4 bases and J by 0 bases. The CDR3 extends over 15 amino acids. The CDR3 coding sequence is TGTGCCAGTAGTACTACCGGGACTAACTCCTACGAGCAGTACTTC. Its translation is CASSTTGTNSYEQYF. The full variable domain, its missing parts supplied by reference TRBV19 and TRBJ2-7, is DGGITQSPKYLFRKEGQNVTLSCEQNLNHDAMYWYRQDPGQGLRLIYYSQIVNDFQKGDIAEGYSVSREKKESFPLTVTSAQKNPTAFYLCASSTTGTNSYEQYFGPGTRLTVT.

This chain connects TRBV6-1 to TRBJ2-3; TRBD2 aligns across 10 bases. CDR1 and CDR2 (germline): MNHNS, SASEGT. V lost 6 bases, J lost 0 bases, and 6 bases stayed unmatched. The CDR3 has 16 amino acids. This chain's CDR3 is CASSRGLAVSTDTQYF. CDR3 in DNA: TGTGCCAGCAGCCGAGGACTAGCGGTTAGCACAGATACGCAGTATTTT.

There are many counts of this clonotype. The chain recombines TRBV7-2 with TRBJ2-1; a weak D match, TRBD2 (6 bases). The germline CDR1 and CDR2 sequences are SGHTA and FQGNSA. V lost 4 bases to trimming and J lost 8 bases, with 15 bases between them. The CDR3 is 14 amino acids. The CDR3 sequence: CASSSLRGGHEQFF. In nucleotides, the CDR3 is TGTGCCAGCAGCTCCTTACGGGGAGGACATGAGCAGTTCTTC. The whole variable domain, filled in from reference TRBV7-2 and TRBJ2-1, reads GAGVSQSPSNKVTEKGKDVELRCDPISGHTALYWYRQSLGQGLEFLIYFQGNSAPDKSGLPSDRFSAERTGGSVSTLTIQRTQQEDSAVYLCASSSLRGGHEQFFGPGTRLTVL.

This clonotype was picked up many times. The chain recombines TRBV5-1 with TRBJ1-1; maybe TRBD1 (6 bases). The V and J ends lost 3 bases and 11 bases respectively, with 17 bases between them. This CDR3 has 13 amino acids. Per the germline V gene, CDR1 is SGHRS and CDR2 is YFSETQ. The CDR3 nucleotides are TGCGCCAGCAGCTCCGACGGATGGGACACGGCTTTCTTT. It translates to CASSSDGWDTAFF.

The genes are TRBV7-9 and TRBJ2-7, with no clear D. Between the trimmed V and J ends, which lost 1 base and 0 bases, there was a span of 16 bases. The CDR3 covers 17 residues. CDR1 and CDR2 (germline): SEHNR, FQNEAQ (reference sequence). CDR3 protein: CASSLGFQTESSYEQYF. Written as DNA, the CDR3 is TGTGCCAGCAGCTTAGGATTTCAAACAGAGAGCTCCTACGAGCAGTACTTC. The complete variable domain, with remaining parts taken from reference TRBV7-9 and TRBJ2-7, reads DTGVSQNPRHKITKRGQNVTFRCDPISEHNRLYWYRQTLGQGPEFLTYFQNEAQLEKSRLLSDRFSAERPKGSFSTLEIQRTEQGDSAMYLCASSLGFQTESSYEQYFGPGTRLTVT.

The chain joins TRBV14 to TRBJ2-1; D remains ambiguous. CDR3 length: 16 amino acids. V lost 2 bases to trimming and J lost 1 base, with 12 bases between them. Germline assignment: CDR1 SGHDN and CDR2 FVKESK. In nucleotides, the CDR3 is TGTGCCAGCAGCCAATTTCCTGGCGTGTCCTACAATGAGCAGTTCTTC. This sequence encodes CASSQFPGVSYNEQFF.

The chain combines TRBV4-2 with TRBJ2-7; TRBD2 might be the D (5 bases). From germline, CDR1 is LGHNA and CDR2 YNFKEQ. Between the trimmed V and J ends, which lost 1 base and 7 bases, there was a span of 17 bases. The CDR3 covers 15 residues. The CDR3 spells CASSQGRAGMTEQYF. The CDR3 coding sequence is TGTGCCAGCAGCCAAGGGCGGGCAGGAATGACAGAGCAGTACTTC.

This clonotype was seen only a few times. The rearrangement links TRBV30 to TRBJ1-2; D is uncertain. V lost 0 bases to trimming and J lost 9 bases, with 11 bases between them. This CDR3 comprises 12 residues. Germline-derived CDR1 and CDR2 are GTSNPN and SVGIG (reference sequence). Here the CDR3 reads CAWSVRRESYTF. In nucleotides, the CDR3 is TGTGCCTGGAGTGTACGCCGGGAGAGCTACACCTTC.